These 20 T cell receptor beta chains were sequenced from one sample in a study of PD-L1 blockade in urothelial cancer. TCRdb's table, derived via immunoSEQ multiplex PCR, lists solely in-frame clones and lacks some. The sample records more than 30,000 clones, 80% to 90% being singletons. The sequenced sample was PBMCs, obtained around atezolizumab (anti-PD-L1) treatment. Receptors were obtained from a man aged 60 to 75 with urothelial cancer.

J is TRBJ2-2 and V is TRBV7-2, with unresolved D. The CDR3 sequence is 12 residues long. CDR1 and CDR2 from the germline V gene are SGHTA and FQGNSA. V lost 6 bases to trimming and J lost 7 bases, with 9 bases between them. The CDR3 loop is CASSSTYGELFF. CDR3 DNA: TGTGCCAGCAGTTCTACTTACGGGGAGCTGTTTTTT.

The chain combines TRBV19 with TRBJ1-1; TRBD1 is a possible D gene (6 bases). The CDR3 sequence is 13 residues long. V dropped 3 bases and J dropped 7 bases, with 12 bases sitting between them. The germline V gene has CDR1 LNHDA and CDR2 SQIVND (reference sequence). CDR3 coding DNA: TGTGCCAGTAGTATCCGGGACACCATTGAAGCTTTCTTT. It translates to CASSIRDTIEAFF.

This clone was found once. V gene TRBV14 combines with J gene TRBJ2-1; D might be TRBD2 (5 bases). The CDR3 sequence is 11 residues long. Looked up from germline, CDR1 is SGHDN and CDR2 is FVKESK. Deletions cut 10 bases from V and 3 bases from J, with 7 bases between. The CDR3 nucleotides are TGTGCCACCGGACTCTACAATGAGCAGTTCTTC. Residues: CATGLYNEQFF.

This clone was recorded only once. The rearrangement links TRBV28 to TRBJ1-1; D call uncertain. The CDR3 is 14 amino acids. Trimming pared 3 bases from V and 1 base from J, leaving 9 bases between. Per the germline V gene, CDR1 is MDHEN and CDR2 is SYDVKM. The DNA for the CDR3 is TGTGCCAGCAGTTTGAGAGATAGGAACACTGAAGCTTTCTTT. Residues: CASSLRDRNTEAFF.

This clone has a handful of counts. The V and J genes are TRBV7-2 and TRBJ1-3; no reliable D call. V was trimmed by 5 bases and J by 4 bases, leaving 9 bases between them. The germline gives CDR1 SGHTA, CDR2 FQGNSA. This CDR3 is built from 13 residues. CDR3 bases: TGTGCCAGCAGCCGGCCGGGGGGAAACACCATATATTTT. Translating gives CASSRPGGNTIYF.

This rearrangement joins TRBV7-2 to TRBJ2-3, with 9 bases matching TRBD2. The CDR3 contains 17 residues. Trimming removed 1 base from V and 6 bases from J; junction bases left unmatched: 11. Germline CDR1 and CDR2: SGHTA and FQGNSA. This chain's CDR3 is CASSLVSGGRAADTQYF. CDR3 in DNA: TGTGCCAGCAGCTTAGTCTCTGGCGGGAGGGCCGCGGATACGCAGTATTTT.

This sequence joins TRBV7-2 and TRBJ1-5; no definite D call. Germline CDR1 SGHTA, CDR2 FQGNSA. This CDR3 contains 13 residues. V lost 5 bases and J lost 5, with 10 bases in between. The CDR3 DNA reads TGTGCCAGCAGCAATGGGAGAGATCAGCCCCAGCATTTT. Encoded protein: CASSNGRDQPQHF. Drawing the rest from reference TRBV7-2 and TRBJ1-5, the complete variable domain is GAGVSQSPSNKVTEKGKDVELRCDPISGHTALYWYRQSLGQGLEFLIYFQGNSAPDKSGLPSDRFSAERTGGSVSTLTIQRTQQEDSAVYLCASSNGRDQPQHFGDGTRLSIL.

The rearrangement joins TRBV4-3 to TRBJ2-7, with 9 bases lining up with TRBD1. V gave up 2 bases and J gave up 3 bases; unmatched junction bases: 11. The CDR3 covers 17 residues. CDR1 and CDR2 (germline): LGHNA, YSLEER. CDR3 amino acids: CASSQNIDRGLFYEQYF. The CDR3 DNA is TGCGCCAGCAGCCAAAACATCGACAGGGGGTTGTTCTACGAGCAGTACTTC.

This clone occurred once. The chain is built from TRBV7-2 and TRBJ1-1; D is uncertain. The CDR3 sequence is 15 residues long. Trimming took off 5 bases at V and 4 bases at J, with 17 bases between the two ends. Germline V gene sequence: CDR1 SGHTA, CDR2 FQGNSA. In nucleotides, the CDR3 is TGTGCCAGCAGCAACCCCCTTGGGCGTGTCACTGAAGCTTTCTTT. Protein: CASSNPLGRVTEAFF.

The chain employs TRBV27 and TRBJ2-7; D may be TRBD2 (6 bases). Germline values: CDR1 MNHEY, CDR2 SMNVEV (reference sequence). The CDR3 runs 13 residues. Trimming pared 4 bases from V and 3 bases from J, leaving 10 bases between. The CDR3 is CASSWRGNYEQYF. DNA of the CDR3: TGTGCCAGCAGTTGGAGGGGAAACTACGAGCAGTACTTC.

The rearrangement uses TRBV9 and TRBJ2-5, with 9 positions matching TRBD2. The CDR3 spans 16 residues. The germline V gene encodes CDR1 SGDLS and CDR2 YYNGEE. V shed 0 bases, J shed 4 bases, and the junction held 7 bases outside the gene matches. For the CDR3, the DNA is TGTGCCAGCAGCGTAGCGGGCGGGGGGGCCGGAGAGACCCAGTACTTC. This gives the protein CASSVAGGGAGETQYF.

The chain carries TRBV5-1 and TRBJ1-2, with D perhaps TRBD1 (6 bases). The CDR3 runs 17 residues. Germline values: CDR1 SGHRS, CDR2 YFSETQ. The germline V and J ends were trimmed by 0 bases and 3 bases, with 18 bases remaining between them. The CDR3 DNA follows: TGCGCCAGCAGCTTGGGCCGAGGGGGTTCCCCTGACTATGGCTACACCTTC. As protein: CASSLGRGGSPDYGYTF.

This clone was detected once. The genes are TRBV5-1 and TRBJ2-3; 13 bases match TRBD2. V lost 3 bases and J lost 13; bases outside the gene matches: 8. Germline CDR1 is SGHRS and CDR2 is YFSETQ. The CDR3 extends over 14 amino acids. CDR3 bases: TGCGCCAGCAGCTACGGGACTAGCGGGGTCGGCGAGTATTTT. Translated: CASSYGTSGVGEYF.

The gene calls are TRBV7-9 and TRBJ2-3; D is possibly TRBD2 (6 bases). Germline V gives CDR1 SEHNR, CDR2 FQNEAQ (reference sequence). V lost 5 bases and J 4 bases, leaving 7 bases between the germline ends. The CDR3 has 12 amino acids. CDR3 amino acids: CASSTGADTQYF. Here the CDR3 DNA reads TGTGCCAGCAGCACGGGGGCAGATACGCAGTATTTT.

This chain uses TRBV28 with TRBJ2-1; 11 nucleotides align to TRBD2. In germline, CDR1 is MDHEN, CDR2 SYDVKM. The V and J ends lost 5 bases and 7 bases, in that order; junction bases with no gene match: 4. The CDR3 extends over 14 amino acids. CDR3 sequence (DNA): TGTGCCAGCAGTGGACTAGCGGGTACTAATGAGCAGTTCTTC. Translated: CASSGLAGTNEQFF.

The rearrangement uses TRBV9 and TRBJ1-1; D perhaps matches TRBD1 (5 bases). This CDR3 is built from 14 residues. Between the trimmed V and J ends, which lost 0 bases and 1 base, there was a span of 7 bases. Germline lookup yields CDR1 SGDLS and CDR2 YYNGEE. The CDR3 loop is CASSVVRENTEAFF. CDR3 DNA: TGTGCCAGCAGCGTAGTCAGGGAGAACACTGAAGCTTTCTTT.

The V call is TRBV6-6, the J call TRBJ1-6; 8 bases map to TRBD1. From germline, CDR1 is MNHNY and CDR2 SVGAGI (reference sequence). CDR3 length: 13 residues. Germline trimming cut 11 bases from V and 7 bases from J; bases unmatched to any gene: 7. The CDR3 nucleotides are TGTGCCGGACGACAGGGGTCAAATTCACCCCTCCACTTT. It yields the protein CAGRQGSNSPLHF.

The chain carries TRBV7-9 and TRBJ2-7; D unclear. Germline V CDR1 and CDR2: SEHNR, FQNEAQ (reference sequence). The CDR3 is 15 residues long. V was trimmed by 6 bases and J by 4 bases, leaving 19 bases between them. The CDR3 spells CASRKGASPSYEQYF. CDR3 bases: TGTGCCAGCAGAAAAGGAGCCTCGCCGTCTTACGAGCAGTACTTC.

This chain joins TRBV6-5 and TRBJ1-5, with TRBD1 identical over 7 bases. CDR3 size: 14 residues. Per germline, CDR1 MNHEY and CDR2 SVGAGI. V shed 5 bases, J shed 7 bases, and the junction held 8 bases outside the gene matches. The CDR3 loop is CASSPQGVFQPQHF. The DNA for the CDR3 is TGTGCCAGCAGTCCGCAGGGGGTGTTCCAGCCCCAGCATTTT.

The genes are TRBV10-2 and TRBJ1-6; D is unclear. The CDR3 has 12 amino acids. With 7 bases removed from V and 8 bases from J, the gap between germline ends came to 9 bases. Germline V gene sequence: CDR1 WSHSY, CDR2 SAAADI. The CDR3 loop reads CASTLGDSPLHF. The CDR3 DNA follows: TGCGCCAGCACACTCGGGGATTCACCCCTCCACTTT.